These 20 T cell receptor beta chains were sequenced from one sample in a study of cytomegalovirus exposure and HLA in healthy donors. The PCR employed 60 Vbeta primers together with 13 Jbeta primers. Method: immunoSEQ multiplex PCR; TCRdb's copy keeps in-frame clones and lacks some. This sample has approximately 140,000 clones, with approximately 80% found just once. The sequencing sample was made of PBMCs. The source of these receptors is a man aged 50 to 59 in good health and CMV-seronegative.

The CDR3 coding sequence is TGTGCCAGTAGTTTCTTGCCTAGCGGGGTCGGGACCCAGTACTTC. Its protein is CASSFLPSGVGTQYF. The J gene is TRBJ2-5, the V gene TRBV19; 9 bases map to TRBD2. Trimming removed 5 bases from V and 7 bases from J; junction bases left unmatched: 11. This CDR3 is built from 15 residues. CDR1 and CDR2 (germline): LNHDA, SQIVND (reference sequence).

This chain joins TRBV19 and TRBJ1-5, with 8 positions matching TRBD1. The CDR3 covers 15 residues. Trimming took 4 bases from V and 6 from J; bases not matched to a gene: 8. CDR1 and CDR2 (germline): LNHDA, SQIVND (reference sequence). The CDR3 region is CASSTTGGGSQPQHF. The CDR3 DNA reads TGTGCCAGTAGTACCACAGGGGGAGGGAGTCAGCCCCAGCATTTT.

This rearrangement joins TRBV5-1 to TRBJ2-1, with TRBD2 matching over 15 bases. The V gene's germline CDR1 is SGHRS and CDR2 YFSETQ. This CDR3 comprises 17 residues. Trimming removed 2 bases from V and 8 bases from J; junction bases left unmatched: 8. CDR3 sequence reads: CASSFRTSGGALDEQFF. The CDR3 DNA reads TGCGCCAGCAGCTTCCGGACTAGCGGGGGGGCCTTGGATGAGCAGTTCTTC.

This sequence joins TRBV18 and TRBJ2-3; 8 bases agree with TRBD2. Unmatched junction bases numbered 16, after V lost 6 bases and J lost 2 bases. CDR3 length equals 18 residues. Looked up from germline, CDR1 is KGHSH and CDR2 is LQKENI. CDR3 loop: CASSLLFSGGAPTDTQYF. CDR3 nucleotides: TGTGCCAGCTCTCTCCTCTTCAGCGGGGGCGCCCCCACAGATACGCAGTATTTT.

The chain uses TRBV5-1 and TRBJ1-4, with TRBD1 matching over 8 bases. The V and J ends lost 1 base and 7 bases, in that order; junction bases with no gene match: 6. This CDR3 region has 15 residues. The V gene's germline CDR1 is SGHRS and CDR2 YFSETQ. The DNA for the CDR3 is TGCGCCAGCAGCTTGTCAGGGGACAGGAGTGAAAAACTGTTTTTT. It codes for CASSLSGDRSEKLFF. Filled out from reference TRBV5-1 and TRBJ1-4, the complete variable domain reads KAGVTQTPRYLIKTRGQQVTLSCSPISGHRSVSWYQQTPGQGLQFLFEYFSETQRNKGNFPGRFSGRQFSNSRSEMNVSTLELGDSALYLCASSLSGDRSEKLFFGSGTQLSVL.

The rearrangement uses TRBV14 and TRBJ2-3; 9 bases map to TRBD2. Germline loops: CDR1 SGHDN, CDR2 FVKESK. This CDR3 is built from 16 residues. J was trimmed by 4 bases and V by 4 bases; bases with no gene match: 9. Written as DNA, the CDR3 is TGTGCCAGCAGCCGGGCTGGGCGGGGGGGCCCAGATACGCAGTATTTT. It yields the protein CASSRAGRGGPDTQYF.

The chain joins TRBV30 to TRBJ1-1; 11 bases map to TRBD1. The CDR3 is 14 amino acids. V lost 1 base to trimming and J lost 5 bases; unmatched junction nucleotides: 3. CDR1 is GTSNPN and CDR2 is SVGIG in the germline V gene (reference sequence). The CDR3 loop reads CAWSADRGLTEAFF. For the CDR3, the DNA is TGTGCCTGGAGTGCGGACAGGGGGCTGACTGAAGCTTTCTTT. Together with reference TRBV30 and TRBJ1-1, the CDR3 gives the full variable domain: SQTIHQWPATLVQPVGSPLSLECTVEGTSNPNLYWYRQAAGRGLQLLFYSVGIGQISSEVPQNLSASRPQDRQFILSSKKLLLSDSGFYLCAWSADRGLTEAFFGQGTRLTVV.

The rearrangement links TRBV9 to TRBJ2-1, with 7 bases that match TRBD2. The CDR3 is 15 residues long. Per the germline V gene, CDR1 is SGDLS and CDR2 is YYNGEE. After removal of 0 bases from V and 7 bases from J, the junction contained 7 bases not matched to a gene. CDR3 coding DNA: TGTGCCAGCAGCGTAGGGGGGGGTTGGGGAAATGAGCAGTTCTTC. As protein: CASSVGGGWGNEQFF.

Of note for this clone: Its ends do not fully match the called genes, so a read error is possible. V is TRBV18 and J is TRBJ1-6; a possible D gene is TRBD1 (6 bases). This CDR3 comprises 13 residues. The germline CDR1 and CDR2 sequences are KGHSH and LQKENI. CDR3 sequence (DNA): TGTGCCAGCTCACCACGGGACAATTCCCCCCTCCACTTT. Translated, it gives CASSPRDNSPLHF.

In this sample, this clone turned up a few times. The V call is TRBV5-6, the J call TRBJ1-4; a weak D match, TRBD1 (6 bases). CDR3 length: 14 amino acids. The V and J ends lost 0 bases and 6 bases respectively, with 9 bases between them. Germline CDR1 is SGHDT and CDR2 is YYEEEE. CDR3 sequence reads: CASSLGTEYEKLFF. CDR3 bases: TGTGCCAGCAGCTTGGGGACAGAATATGAAAAACTGTTTTTT.

The chain employs TRBV7-2 and TRBJ1-2; 8 positions agree with TRBD1. Losses at the gene ends were 5 bases for V and 8 bases for J; bases not matched to a gene: 7. The CDR3 covers 13 residues. Germline CDR1 reads SGHTA; CDR2 reads FQGNSA. The CDR3 nucleotides are TGTGCCAGCAGCCCGGACAGGGATAGGGGCTACACCTTC. It yields the protein CASSPDRDRGYTF.

The V call is TRBV30, the J call TRBJ1-6; TRBD1 agrees at 9 bases. Trimming at V came to 5 bases and at J to 9 bases, leaving 8 bases not matched to a gene. Germline loops: CDR1 GTSNPN, CDR2 SVGIG (reference sequence). This CDR3 is 14 amino acids long. In DNA, the CDR3 is TGTGCCTGGGCCTCACAGGGGGCGTCTTCACCCCTCCACTTT. It codes for CAWASQGASSPLHF.

This chain uses TRBV7-9 with TRBJ2-2, with D hard to call. V was trimmed by 6 bases and J by 6 bases, leaving 8 bases between them. The CDR3 is made up of 12 amino acids. Germline V gene data show CDR1 as SEHNR and CDR2 as FQNEAQ (reference sequence). CDR3 in DNA: TGTGCCAGCAGTCCTCTAGCCGGGGAGCTGTTTTTT. It encodes CASSPLAGELFF.

V gene TRBV6-1 combines with J gene TRBJ1-5; D remains unclear. V shed 2 bases and J shed 6 bases, with 8 bases lying between them. The CDR3 length is 13 residues. Germline CDR1 reads MNHNS; CDR2 reads SASEGT. The CDR3 sequence is CASSEIRGQPQHF. CDR3 DNA: TGTGCCAGCAGTGAAATTCGCGGTCAGCCCCAGCATTTT.

This clone has a handful of counts. CDR3: CASSSYRVEQYF. The CDR3 DNA reads as TGTGCCAGCAGTTCATACAGGGTAGAGCAGTACTTC. This sequence joins TRBV7-9 and TRBJ2-7; D is perhaps TRBD1 (6 bases). The CDR3 runs to 12 residues. CDR1 is SEHNR and CDR2 is FQNEAQ in the germline V gene (reference sequence). Trimming shortened V by 6 bases and J by 7 bases, and 13 bases separated the two germline ends.

The chain joins TRBV7-3 to TRBJ1-2; the match to TRBD1 covers 7 bases. CDR3 length: 13 residues. V lost 5 bases to trimming and J lost 2 bases; unmatched junction nucleotides: 2. Germline-derived CDR1 and CDR2 are SGHTA and FQGTGA. This chain's CDR3 is CASSPQGNYGYTF. The CDR3 DNA is TGTGCCAGCAGCCCACAGGGGAACTATGGCTACACCTTC.

This clone came up a few times. This chain links TRBV7-2 with TRBJ2-1, with TRBD2 matching 8 bases. From germline, CDR1 is SGHTA and CDR2 FQGNSA. V was pared by 1 base and J by 2 bases, with 10 bases of the junction left unmatched. This CDR3 has 18 amino acids. The CDR3 sequence is CASSLGGGGGLPYNEQFF. DNA of the CDR3: TGTGCCAGCAGCTTAGGGGGGGGCGGGGGGCTACCCTACAATGAGCAGTTCTTC.

About this clone: Germline is not matched at one junction end, which may reflect a read error. The J gene is TRBJ2-1, the V gene TRBV7-7; D is perhaps TRBD2 (6 bases). This CDR3 is built from 13 residues. From germline, CDR1 is SSHAT and CDR2 FNYEAQ (reference sequence). The CDR3 here is CASSQGGFNEQFF. CDR3 coding DNA: TGTGCTAGCAGCCAGGGAGGCTTCAATGAGCAGTTCTTC.

This clone was found a few times. The chain uses TRBV2 and TRBJ2-5; 9 bases align to TRBD2. Germline loops: CDR1 SNHLY, CDR2 FYNNEI. The trim removed 8 bases at V and 4 bases at J, leaving 11 bases unmatched. This CDR3 spans 15 amino acids. This CDR3 reads CASYPETSGAETQYF. For the CDR3, the DNA is TGTGCCAGCTACCCGGAGACTAGCGGAGCAGAGACCCAGTACTTC.

This clone was observed a single time. As DNA, the CDR3 is TGTGCCAGCAGTCGGACCGGGACAGTAAATTCACCCCTCCACTTT. This translates into CASSRTGTVNSPLHF. This sequence joins TRBV7-3 and TRBJ1-6; 7 bases align to TRBD1. The CDR3 contains 15 residues. V shed 6 bases and J 7 bases; nucleotides not matched to a gene: 9. Germline V gene sequence: CDR1 SGHTA, CDR2 FQGTGA.